The 21 T cell receptor beta chains reported below all come from one sample, sequenced in a study of cytomegalovirus exposure and HLA in healthy donors. With 60 Vbeta and 13 Jbeta primers, the PCR was carried out. Method: immunoSEQ multiplex PCR; TCRdb's copy keeps in-frame clones and lacks some. The repertoire holds 90,000 to 120,000 clones, with roughly 75% as singletons. The sequenced sample was PBMCs. These receptor sequences come from a woman aged 40 to 50 in good health and CMV-seronegative.

The chain links TRBV7-2 to TRBJ1-1; D not resolved. V lost 3 bases and J lost 3, with 2 bases in between. The germline V gene has CDR1 SGHTA and CDR2 FQGNSA. The CDR3 has 11 residues. DNA for the CDR3: TGTGCCAGCAGCTTCGACACTGAAGCTTTCTTT. Its translation: CASSFDTEAFF.

The chain couples TRBV5-1 to TRBJ2-7, with D possibly being TRBD1 (5 bases). With 2 bases removed from V and 6 bases from J, the gap between germline ends came to 18 bases. The CDR3 totals 15 residues. The V gene's germline CDR1 is SGHRS and CDR2 YFSETQ. The CDR3 DNA follows: TGCGCCAGCAGCTTAGTTGGTCAGGGAAAAGTCGAGCAGTACTTC. It yields the protein CASSLVGQGKVEQYF. Full variable domain (missing parts from reference TRBV5-1 and TRBJ2-7): KAGVTQTPRYLIKTRGQQVTLSCSPISGHRSVSWYQQTPGQGLQFLFEYFSETQRNKGNFPGRFSGRQFSNSRSEMNVSTLELGDSALYLCASSLVGQGKVEQYFGPGTRLTVT.

This clone was found once. This chain joins TRBV11-2 and TRBJ2-3, with no clear D. The germline CDR1 and CDR2 sequences are SGHAT and FQNNGV. The ends were cut back, 5 bases at V and 7 bases at J, with 16 bases in the middle. The CDR3 is 14 amino acids. The CDR3 DNA reads as TGTGCCAGCAGCCCACCCTCACTCAGGAATACGCAGTATTTT. Amino acids: CASSPPSLRNTQYF.

J is TRBJ1-4 and V is TRBV7-9; D is perhaps TRBD1 (5 bases). This CDR3 has 15 amino acids. CDR1 is SEHNR and CDR2 is FQNEAQ in the germline V gene (reference sequence). Trimming shortened V by 1 base and J by 6 bases, and 12 bases separated the two germline ends. In nucleotides, the CDR3 is TGTGCCAGCAGCTTAGTCTTGGCCAGGGATGAAAAACTGTTTTTT. The encoded protein is CASSLVLARDEKLFF.

J is TRBJ2-7 and V is TRBV5-8; TRBD2 matches 7 bases. The germline V gene has CDR1 SGHTS and CDR2 YDEGEE. The CDR3 is made up of 14 amino acids. Trimming took 2 bases from V and 6 from J; bases not matched to a gene: 8. CDR3 sequence: CASSFGLEAVEQYF. The CDR3 coding sequence is TGTGCCAGCAGCTTCGGACTAGAAGCAGTCGAGCAGTACTTC.

This clone was seen more than once but under ten times. The chain has TRBV28 and TRBJ2-1; the D is unclear. The V and J ends lost 5 bases and 2 bases respectively, with 16 bases between them. The CDR3 sequence is 16 residues long. Germline CDR1 is MDHEN and CDR2 is SYDVKM. DNA of the CDR3: TGTGCCAGCAGTCCTAAGCTACTACGGACCTACAATGAGCAGTTCTTC. This codes for CASSPKLLRTYNEQFF.

This chain connects TRBV28 to TRBJ2-1; perhaps TRBD2 as D (6 bases). Germline CDR1 reads MDHEN; CDR2 reads SYDVKM. Trimming took 8 bases from V and 7 from J, leaving 9 bases between them. The CDR3 is made up of 11 amino acids. The CDR3 region has the DNA TGTGCCAGCGGGGGGTGGAATGAGCAGTTCTTC. Its protein product is CASGGWNEQFF.

This clone showed up just a few times. This chain connects TRBV29-1 to TRBJ1-2; TRBD1 aligns across 7 bases. The CDR3 is made up of 12 amino acids. Germline-derived CDR1 and CDR2 are SQVTM and ANQGSEA. The J segment lost 4 bases and the V segment lost 6 bases, leaving 5 bases of the junction unmatched. The CDR3 sequence: CSVYRGGYGYTF. DNA of the CDR3: TGCAGCGTATACAGGGGAGGCTATGGCTACACCTTC. Supplemented by reference TRBV29-1 and TRBJ1-2, the full variable domain reads SAVISQKPSRDICQRGTSLTIQCQVDSQVTMMFWYRQQPGQSLTLIATANQGSEATYESGFVIDKFPISRPNLTFSTLTVSNMSPEDSSIYLCSVYRGGYGYTFGSGTRLTVV.

This clone was detected only once. This sequence joins TRBV2 and TRBJ2-1; the match to TRBD2 covers 7 bases. Looked up from germline, CDR1 is SNHLY and CDR2 is FYNNEI. V gave up 8 bases and J gave up 5 bases; unmatched junction bases: 6. The CDR3 covers 13 residues. The CDR3 DNA sequence: TGTGCCAGCTTGCCTAGCGGCAACAATGAGCAGTTCTTC. Residues: CASLPSGNNEQFF.

The J gene is TRBJ2-5, the V gene TRBV5-1; 8 bases match TRBD2. The V and J ends lost 0 bases and 5 bases, in that order; junction bases with no gene match: 9. Germline CDR1 and CDR2: SGHRS and YFSETQ. The CDR3 is 16 amino acids. The CDR3 DNA follows: TGCGCCAGCAGCTTGGAGGTAGCGAGCGGGAGTGAGACCCAGTACTTC. This translates into CASSLEVASGSETQYF.

The rearrangement joins TRBV6-1 to TRBJ2-7; 11 bases match TRBD2. The ends lost 5 bases at V and 9 bases at J; junction bases unmatched: 12. The CDR3 consists of 15 residues. CDR1 MNHNS and CDR2 SASEGT come from the germline V gene. The CDR3 spells CASSPTSGSPLRQYF. CDR3 nucleotide sequence: TGTGCCAGCAGTCCCACTAGCGGGAGCCCCCTTAGGCAGTACTTC.

V gene TRBV9 combines with J gene TRBJ2-2, with D tentatively TRBD2 (6 bases). From germline, CDR1 is SGDLS and CDR2 YYNGEE. The CDR3 is 15 residues long. V was cut by 1 base and J by 5 bases, with 12 bases left in between. The CDR3 reads CASSVNGGRTGELFF. Here the CDR3 DNA reads TGTGCCAGCAGCGTAAACGGGGGACGAACCGGGGAGCTGTTTTTT.

V is TRBV18 and J is TRBJ2-7; TRBD1 might be the D (6 bases). V was shortened by 4 bases and J by 4 bases, with 20 bases between the two germline ends. CDR1 KGHSH and CDR2 LQKENI come from the germline V gene. The CDR3 extends over 16 amino acids. In nucleotides, the CDR3 is TGTGCCAGCTCACTCAACCGGGACACGGGAACTTACGAGCAGTACTTC. It is translated as CASSLNRDTGTYEQYF.

Worth noting for this clone: The junction does not match germline at one end; this may be a read error. The chain couples TRBV7-9 to TRBJ2-6; D call uncertain. This CDR3 contains 15 residues. Germline CDR1 and CDR2: SEHNR and FQNEAQ (reference sequence). The DNA of the CDR3 is TGTTCCAGCAGCTACACAGAATCTGGGGCCAACGTCCTGACTTTC. Its protein is CSSSYTESGANVLTF.

The gene calls are TRBV5-6 and TRBJ2-3; 7 nucleotides align to TRBD2. V was clipped by 2 bases and J by 6 bases; unmatched bases: 9. Germline loops: CDR1 SGHDT, CDR2 YYEEEE. The CDR3 is 15 residues long. The CDR3 DNA is TGTGCCAGCAGCTTTCTGCGCGGGAGCGTTGATACGCAGTATTTT. The encoded protein is CASSFLRGSVDTQYF. Using reference TRBV5-6 and TRBJ2-3 for the parts outside the CDR3, the full variable domain is DAGVTQSPTHLIKTRGQQVTLRCSPKSGHDTVSWYQQALGQGPQFIFQYYEEEERQRGNFPDRFSGHQFPNYSSELNVNALLLGDSALYLCASSFLRGSVDTQYFGPGTRLTVL.

The chain employs TRBV28 and TRBJ1-3, with 7 positions matching TRBD1. This CDR3 is 17 amino acids long. The germline gives CDR1 MDHEN, CDR2 SYDVKM. The V segment lost 4 bases and the J segment 0 bases; nucleotides outside the gene matches: 9. The CDR3 DNA sequence: TGTGCCAGCAGTTCTCCGGACAGGCTGCTCTCTGGAAACACCATATATTTT. It encodes CASSSPDRLLSGNTIYF.

This chain joins TRBV28 and TRBJ2-7; 15 bases agree with TRBD2. V gave up 5 bases and J gave up 12 bases; unmatched junction bases: 5. Germline V lookup: CDR1 MDHEN, CDR2 SYDVKM. This CDR3 contains 13 residues. Written as DNA, the CDR3 is TGTGCCAGCAGTCGGGGACTAGCGGGAGGTCGGTACTTC. The encoded protein is CASSRGLAGGRYF.

This clone has a single count. J is TRBJ2-7 and V is TRBV6-6; 8 nucleotides line up with TRBD1. This CDR3 contains 14 residues. The junction had 6 bases not matched to a gene; V was cut back by 6 bases and J by 2 bases. Germline V gene lookup returns CDR1 MNHNY and CDR2 SVGAGI (reference sequence). CDR3 coding DNA: TGTGCCAGCAGGCGACAGGGGCAAACCTACGAGCAGTACTTC. It yields the protein CASRRQGQTYEQYF.

The chain uses TRBV27 and TRBJ1-6, with TRBD1 matching over 9 bases. This CDR3 comprises 15 residues. V shed 5 bases, J shed 9 bases, and the junction held 8 bases outside the gene matches. Per the germline V gene, CDR1 is MNHEY and CDR2 is SMNVEV (reference sequence). The CDR3 is CASSGYRDRASPLHF. The CDR3 bases are TGTGCCAGCAGTGGCTACCGGGACAGGGCTTCACCCCTCCACTTT.

The V and J genes are TRBV5-1 and TRBJ2-5; 9 bases fit TRBD1. CDR3 length: 15 residues. Trimming removed 5 bases from V and 3 bases from J; junction bases left unmatched: 8. Germline-derived CDR1 and CDR2 are SGHRS and YFSETQ. This CDR3 reads CASSQSRQGEETQYF. The CDR3 DNA reads TGCGCCAGCAGTCAGAGTCGACAGGGGGAAGAGACCCAGTACTTC.

This clone was found a few times. This chain uses TRBV28 with TRBJ1-1; 9 positions match TRBD1. There are 16 residues in the CDR3. CDR1 and CDR2 (germline): MDHEN, SYDVKM. V was pared by 1 base and J by 3 bases, with 6 bases of the junction left unmatched. CDR3 residues: CASSLLQGALDTEAFF. For the CDR3, the DNA is TGTGCCAGCAGTTTATTACAGGGGGCGCTAGACACTGAAGCTTTCTTT. Complete variable domain (other parts from reference TRBV28 and TRBJ1-1): DVKVTQSSRYLVKRTGEKVFLECVQDMDHENMFWYRQDPGLGLRLIYFSYDVKMKEKGDIPEGYSVSREKKERFSLILESASTNQTSMYLCASSLLQGALDTEAFFGQGTRLTVV.